The T cell receptor (beta chain) under discussion was sequenced for a study of cytomegalovirus exposure and HLA in healthy donors. The PCR ran on 60 Vbeta and 13 Jbeta primers. The assay was immunoSEQ multiplex PCR, and TCRdb's table has in-frame clones only and misses some. The sample gives 76,000 or so clones, roughly 85% of which show up once; 2% to 3% is in the top ten. With 2 bases removed from V and 6 bases from J, the gap between germline ends came to 14 bases. CDR3 length: 14 amino acids. The V gene's germline CDR1 is SEHNR and CDR2 FQNEAQ (reference sequence). This receptor was taken from a young man in good health and CMV-seronegative. The specimen sequenced was PBMCs. The V call is TRBV7-9, the J call TRBJ2-7, with D perhaps matching TRBD2 (5 bases). The CDR3 here is CASSLRGRGGEQYF. The CDR3, as DNA: TGTGCCAGCAGCTTAAGAGGGAGAGGCGGCGAGCAGTACTTC. Full variable domain (remainder filled in from reference TRBV7-9 and TRBJ2-7): DTGVSQNPRHKITKRGQNVTFRCDPISEHNRLYWYRQTLGQGPEFLTYFQNEAQLEKSRLLSDRFSAERPKGSFSTLEIQRTEQGDSAMYLCASSLRGRGGEQYFGPGTRLTVT.